Listed here are 19 T cell receptor beta chains from one sample, sequenced in a study of CD8 T cells in ankylosing spondylitis. TCRdb fed the 5' RACE reads into MiXCR, producing one record per CDR3 protein. The sample records 85,000 to 100,000 distinct CDR3 sequences, about 8.1% being singletons. Material for sequencing was blood, either unsorted or a sorted T cell fraction (not recorded which). These receptors came from a male donor with ankylosing spondylitis or in good health (not recorded which).

As regards this clonotype: A read error is possible here, since a much larger clone lies one base away. The genes are TRBV27 and TRBJ2-7, with 7 bases that match TRBD1. The CDR3 is 14 residues long. CDR1 MNHEY and CDR2 SMNVEV come from the germline V gene (reference sequence). The CDR3 DNA sequence: TGTACCAGCAGTTTACAGGGGAGCTCCTACGAGCAGTACTTC. Translating gives CTSSLQGSSYEQYF.

This clonotype was seen more than once but under ten times. V and J are TRBV11-2 and TRBJ2-1, with 13 bases identical to TRBD2. Germline V lookup: CDR1 SGHAT, CDR2 FQNNGV. The CDR3 loop spans 19 amino acids. With 0 bases clipped from V and 0 bases from J, the junction kept 5 bases outside the gene matches. For the CDR3, the DNA is TGTGCCAGCAGCTTAGATCAGACTAGCGGGGGGTTCTCCTACAATGAGCAGTTCTTC. Translated, it gives CASSLDQTSGGFSYNEQFF.

This clonotype has a count of ten or more. The chain combines TRBV27 with TRBJ2-3, with a possible D match to TRBD1 (6 bases). This CDR3 has 14 residues. Germline V gene data show CDR1 as MNHEY and CDR2 as SMNVEV (reference sequence). Between the trimmed V and J ends, which lost 0 bases and 4 bases, there was a span of 8 bases. The CDR3 region is CASSLSTGSDTQYF. Written as DNA, the CDR3 is TGTGCCAGCAGTTTATCGACAGGTTCAGATACGCAGTATTTT.

At least ten counts were recorded for this clonotype. This sequence joins TRBV27 and TRBJ1-2; 7 nucleotides match TRBD1. Germline lookup yields CDR1 MNHEY and CDR2 SMNVEV (reference sequence). The CDR3 runs 14 residues. The ends lost 3 bases at V and 3 bases at J; junction bases unmatched: 4. CDR3 region: CASSFGDSYYGYTF. The CDR3, as DNA: TGTGCCAGCAGTTTTGGGGACAGCTACTATGGCTACACCTTC.

This clonotype was seen repeatedly, ten times or more. V and J are TRBV20-1 and TRBJ2-1, with D perhaps assigned TRBD1 or TRBD2 (5 bases each). Germline lookup yields CDR1 DFQATT and CDR2 SNEGSKA (reference sequence). Trimming stripped 2 bases from V and 7 bases from J, with 12 bases between. The CDR3 runs 13 residues. CDR3 region: CSARKGPANEQFF. The DNA of the CDR3 is TGCAGTGCTAGAAAGGGACCGGCTAATGAGCAGTTCTTC.

This clonotype was seen repeatedly, ten times or more. V usage is TRBV20-1 and J usage is TRBJ2-2; 7 nucleotides align to TRBD2. Unmatched junction bases numbered 4, after V lost 6 bases and J lost 3 bases. The CDR3 length is 13 residues. CDR1 and CDR2 (germline): DFQATT, SNEGSKA (reference sequence). CDR3 nucleotides: TGCAGTGCGGGGGGGTTAGACACCGGGGAGCTGTTTTTT. Its translation is CSAGGLDTGELFF.

This clonotype was counted many times. This chain connects TRBV20-1 to TRBJ2-1, with D perhaps matching TRBD1 or TRBD2 (5 bases each). V dropped 0 bases and J dropped 7 bases, with 16 bases sitting between them. The V gene's germline CDR1 is DFQATT and CDR2 SNEGSKA (reference sequence). The CDR3 totals 15 residues. In nucleotides, the CDR3 is TGCAGTGCTAGAGATGGGACCGGTGGGTCTAATGAGCAGTTCTTC. It yields the protein CSARDGTGGSNEQFF.

This clonotype was observed at least ten times. The chain joins TRBV12-3 or TRBV12-4 to TRBJ2-3, with 10 bases fitting TRBD2. The CDR3 length is 14 residues. V lost 8 bases and J lost 0; bases outside the gene matches: 2. For the CDR3, the DNA is TGTGCCAGCGGACTAGCGGCTAGCACAGATACGCAGTATTTT. Amino acid sequence: CASGLAASTDTQYF.

This clonotype was counted at least ten times. The chain recombines TRBV12-3 or TRBV12-4 with TRBJ2-7; D possibly corresponds to TRBD2 (5 bases). The CDR3 extends over 11 amino acids. Trimming removed 5 bases from V and 6 bases from J, with 8 bases in between. As DNA, the CDR3 is TGTGCCAGCAGTACTAGGTTCGAGCAGTACTTC. Translated, it gives CASSTRFEQYF.

A few counts support this clonotype. The chain's CDR3 is CAWSVGAPRHQPQHF. DNA of the CDR3: TGTGCCTGGAGTGTAGGTGCCCCTCGTCATCAGCCCCAGCATTTT. The chain uses TRBV30 and TRBJ1-5; no reliable D call. Trimming took 0 bases from V and 5 from J, leaving 14 bases between them. CDR1 is GTSNPN, CDR2 SVGIG, per germline (reference sequence). This CDR3 spans 15 amino acids.

This clonotype was recorded at least ten times. This chain joins TRBV20-1 and TRBJ2-7; TRBD1 agrees at 8 bases. There are 13 residues in the CDR3. Germline values: CDR1 DFQATT, CDR2 SNEGSKA (reference sequence). The trim removed 4 bases at V and 3 bases at J, leaving 5 bases unmatched. CDR3 region: CSAMDRENYEQYF. The CDR3 DNA follows: TGCAGTGCTATGGACAGGGAAAACTACGAGCAGTACTTC.

As concerns this clonotype: One junction end does not reproduce the germline sequence, and a read error may be involved. CDR3 nucleotides: TGTGCCAGCAGCTTTAAAAGCCCACCACCACGGGGCGAGAACCAGTACTTC. Amino acid sequence: CASSFKSPPPRGENQYF. The genes are TRBV7-9 and TRBJ2-5, with D perhaps TRBD1 or TRBD2 (5 bases each). CDR3 length: 17 amino acids. Germline lookup yields CDR1 SEHNR and CDR2 FQNEAQ (reference sequence).

Ten or more counts support this clonotype. The gene calls are TRBV28 and TRBJ2-3, with 8 bases matching TRBD1. The CDR3 is 15 amino acids. Looked up from germline, CDR1 is MDHEN and CDR2 is SYDVKM. The V gene end was trimmed by 7 bases and the J gene end by 3 bases; junction bases not matched to a gene: 9. As DNA, the CDR3 is TGTGCCAGCAAGATCAGGGGGCGGAAGACAGATACGCAGTATTTT. This encodes CASKIRGRKTDTQYF.

This clonotype was counted many times. This rearrangement joins TRBV12-3 or TRBV12-4 to TRBJ2-1; 11 nucleotides match TRBD2. The V gene end was trimmed by 5 bases and the J gene end by 9 bases; junction bases not matched to a gene: 12. The CDR3 spans 16 residues. CDR3 nucleotides: TGTGCCAGCAGTCCCTCTAGTATAGCGGGGGGGACTGAGCAGTTCTTC. Protein product: CASSPSSIAGGTEQFF.

This clonotype was seen ten or more times. V is TRBV7-2 and J is TRBJ2-1, with D uncertain. V was shortened by 9 bases and J by 4 bases, with 16 bases between the two germline ends. This CDR3 comprises 14 residues. CDR1 SGHTA and CDR2 FQGNSA come from the germline V gene. Here the CDR3 reads CASELSSPYNEQFF. The DNA for the CDR3 is TGTGCCAGTGAACTGTCCTCTCCTTACAATGAGCAGTTCTTC.

This clonotype was counted at least ten times. The chain has TRBV5-1 and TRBJ1-6; 9 nucleotides match TRBD1. The CDR3 is 16 amino acids. Germline assignment: CDR1 SGHRS and CDR2 YFSETQ. Trimming removed 4 bases from V and 5 bases from J; junction bases left unmatched: 7. CDR3 DNA: TGCGCCAGCAGCCCACAGGGGGCGATTCATAATTCACCCCTCCACTTT. Its translation is CASSPQGAIHNSPLHF.

This clonotype was found many times. The V gene is TRBV9, the J gene TRBJ2-1; D unclear. There are 14 residues in the CDR3. Looked up from germline, CDR1 is SGDLS and CDR2 is YYNGEE. V dropped 0 bases and J dropped 7 bases, with 11 bases sitting between them. CDR3 in amino acids: CASSVVLSSNEQFF. CDR3 bases: TGTGCCAGCAGCGTAGTCCTTTCTAGTAATGAGCAGTTCTTC.

The sample holds many counts of this clonotype. The V gene is TRBV30, the J gene TRBJ1-2; D remains ambiguous. This CDR3 is 14 amino acids long. Looked up from germline, CDR1 is GTSNPN and CDR2 is SVGIG (reference sequence). Trimming took 4 bases from V and 6 from J, leaving 18 bases between them. The CDR3 DNA follows: TGTGCCTGGATGGCCGTGGGGAATTACAATGGCTACACCTTC. Its translation is CAWMAVGNYNGYTF.

This clonotype occurred many times. This chain links TRBV9 with TRBJ1-6; possibly TRBD1 for D (6 bases). V dropped 5 bases and J dropped 7 bases, with 19 bases sitting between them. CDR3 length: 16 amino acids. CDR1 and CDR2 (germline): SGDLS, YYNGEE. This CDR3 is CASSVATGTLNSPLHF. The CDR3 coding sequence is TGTGCCAGCAGTGTGGCAACAGGGACTTTGAATTCACCCCTCCACTTT.